Following are 13 T cell receptor beta chains from one sample sequenced in a study of T-cell reconstitution after alpha-beta-depleted transplantation in children. For TCRbeta, the library was prepared with unique molecular identifiers. TCRdb recomputed calls from the PCR reads with MiXCR, one row per CDR3 protein. The table has about 150,000 distinct CDR3 sequences, about 9% seen once. The sequences come from PBMCs, mostly from graft donor cells, collected 180 days after TCRalphabeta/CD19-depleted stem cell transplant. These receptors all come from a female patient aged 2-9 years who had a stem cell transplant for congenital amegakaryocytic thrombocytopenia, so the T cells may come from the graft donor.

This clonotype was picked up many times. The V gene is TRBV20-1, the J gene TRBJ2-5, with D tentatively TRBD1 or TRBD2 (5 bases each). CDR3 length: 12 residues. V lost 2 bases to trimming and J lost 4 bases, with 8 bases between them. Looked up from germline, CDR1 is DFQATT and CDR2 is SNEGSKA (reference sequence). The CDR3, as DNA: TGCAGTGCTAGACGGGGCTTAGAGACCCAGTACTTC. Amino acid sequence: CSARRGLETQYF.

The chain is built from TRBV28 and TRBJ1-3; TRBD1 agrees at 10 bases. Germline V lookup: CDR1 MDHEN, CDR2 SYDVKM. The length of the CDR3 is 13 residues. Trimming at V came to 8 bases and at J to 7 bases, leaving 5 bases not matched to a gene. The CDR3 DNA is TGTGCCAGCGCGGGGGGACAGGGGAACACCATATATTTT. Its translation is CASAGGQGNTIYF.

This clonotype was recorded at least ten times. The CDR3 protein is CATSRDGGETETQYF. Here the CDR3 DNA reads TGTGCCACCAGCAGAGACGGGGGGGAGACAGAGACCCAGTACTTC. The V call is TRBV15, the J call TRBJ2-5, with TRBD2 matching 8 bases. Germline loops: CDR1 LNHNV, CDR2 YYDKDF (reference sequence). The CDR3 is 15 amino acids. The V segment lost 0 bases and the J segment 4 bases; nucleotides outside the gene matches: 4.

This clonotype appeared many times. The rearrangement links TRBV2 to TRBJ2-1; D ambiguous. Germline CDR1 and CDR2: SNHLY and FYNNEI. The CDR3 runs 14 residues. Trimming took 6 bases from V and 7 from J, leaving 16 bases between them. CDR3 sequence reads: CASSPLASGNEQFF. CDR3 nucleotides: TGTGCCAGCAGCCCCCTTGCAAGTGGTAATGAGCAGTTCTTC.

This chain joins TRBV27 and TRBJ2-5; a weak D match, TRBD2 (6 bases). The V and J ends lost 5 bases and 5 bases respectively, with 21 bases between them. Germline V gives CDR1 MNHEY, CDR2 SMNVEV (reference sequence). This CDR3 region has 16 residues. In nucleotides, the CDR3 is TGTGCCAGCAGTCTACGGCCGCGGGGTGAGTTGGAGACCCAGTACTTC. Translating gives CASSLRPRGELETQYF.

This clonotype has ten or more counts. The V call is TRBV25-1, the J call TRBJ1-4, with a possible D match to TRBD1 (5 bases). The germline V gene has CDR1 MGHDK and CDR2 SYGVNS. Trimming removed 1 base from V and 11 bases from J, with 20 bases in between. This CDR3 comprises 16 residues. The CDR3 bases are TGTGCCAGCAGTGAATTCCCCCGGGGGACCCTAGGGAAACTGTTTTTT. Encoded protein: CASSEFPRGTLGKLFF.

The rearrangement links TRBV5-6 to TRBJ2-1; 10 bases fit TRBD2. Germline V lookup: CDR1 SGHDT, CDR2 YYEEEE. V gave up 3 bases and J gave up 3 bases; unmatched junction bases: 3. This CDR3 has 15 amino acids. In DNA, the CDR3 is TGTGCCAGCAGCTACACTAGCGGGAACTACAATGAGCAGTTCTTC. As protein: CASSYTSGNYNEQFF.

This clonotype has a handful of counts. The J gene is TRBJ2-4, the V gene TRBV28; 7 nucleotides agree with TRBD2. CDR3 length: 15 residues. Germline trimming cut 5 bases from V and 7 bases from J; bases unmatched to any gene: 11. Germline loops: CDR1 MDHEN, CDR2 SYDVKM. CDR3 DNA sequence: TGTGCCAGCAGTACTTTAGGGACTATGGAGAACATTCAGTACTTC. This encodes CASSTLGTMENIQYF.

This clonotype came up a few times. This chain uses TRBV7-2 with TRBJ2-7; no clear D gene. The germline V and J ends were trimmed by 5 bases and 2 bases, with 7 bases remaining between them. CDR1 is SGHTA, CDR2 FQGNSA, per germline. The CDR3 runs 12 residues. CDR3 in DNA: TGTGCCAGCAGCGAAAATCCCTACGAGCAGTACTTC. It encodes CASSENPYEQYF. Filled out from reference TRBV7-2 and TRBJ2-7, the complete variable domain reads GAGVSQSPSNKVTEKGKDVELRCDPISGHTALYWYRQSLGQGLEFLIYFQGNSAPDKSGLPSDRFSAERTGGSVSTLTIQRTQQEDSAVYLCASSENPYEQYFGPGTRLTVT.

For this clonotype: This sequence may be a read error, since a much larger clone differs from it by one base. This chain uses TRBV11-2 with TRBJ2-1; TRBD2 aligns across 11 bases. Per the germline V gene, CDR1 is SGHAT and CDR2 is FQNNGV. CDR3 length: 19 residues. The CDR3 loop reads CASSSRLAGLYGGEDEHFF. Written as DNA, the CDR3 is TGTGCCAGCAGCTCTCGACTAGCGGGACTTTATGGGGGAGAAGATGAGCATTTCTTC.

The chain couples TRBV19 to TRBJ2-3; D remains ambiguous. V lost 3 bases and J 3 bases, leaving 10 bases between the germline ends. Germline CDR1 and CDR2: LNHDA and SQIVND (reference sequence). The CDR3 loop spans 14 amino acids. Here the CDR3 DNA reads TGTGCCAGTAGTATGGGCTTTTTTACAGATACGCAGTATTTT. Translated: CASSMGFFTDTQYF. Using reference TRBV19 and TRBJ2-3 for the parts outside the CDR3, the full variable domain is DGGITQSPKYLFRKEGQNVTLSCEQNLNHDAMYWYRQDPGQGLRLIYYSQIVNDFQKGDIAEGYSVSREKKESFPLTVTSAQKNPTAFYLCASSMGFFTDTQYFGPGTRLTVL.

This sequence joins TRBV19 and TRBJ2-1; 8 bases agree with TRBD2. The CDR3 runs 19 residues. Trimming cost V 3 bases and J 1 base; bases outside gene matches: 14. The germline V gene has CDR1 LNHDA and CDR2 SQIVND (reference sequence). The CDR3 protein is CASSIWARSGSLSYNEQFF. In DNA form, the CDR3 reads TGTGCCAGTAGTATTTGGGCCAGGAGCGGGAGTTTATCCTACAATGAGCAGTTCTTC. The full variable domain, its missing parts supplied by reference TRBV19 and TRBJ2-1, is DGGITQSPKYLFRKEGQNVTLSCEQNLNHDAMYWYRQDPGQGLRLIYYSQIVNDFQKGDIAEGYSVSREKKESFPLTVTSAQKNPTAFYLCASSIWARSGSLSYNEQFFGPGTRLTVL.

This clonotype was detected many times. V and J are TRBV4-2 and TRBJ2-1; 7 bases match TRBD1. With 1 base clipped from V and 7 bases from J, the junction kept 7 bases outside the gene matches. Germline CDR1 reads LGHNA; CDR2 reads YNFKEQ. The CDR3 consists of 15 residues. The CDR3 coding sequence is TGTGCCAGCAGCCAAGTTATTCCAGGGGGAAATGAGCAGTTCTTC. Its translation: CASSQVIPGGNEQFF.